Listed below are T cell receptor beta chains from one sample, sequenced in a study of blood T cell repertoires in COVID-19. Sequenced by immunoSEQ multiplex PCR; TCRdb stores in-frame clones only, minus some. The sample lists 200,000 to 250,000 clones, about 83% occurring once. Sequences were obtained from PBMCs or T cells enriched from blood (not recorded which). These receptors were taken from a woman between 50 and 59 years old who had been exposed to COVID-19. CDR3s include the opening cysteine and the closing phenylalanine or tryptophan. D genes are given only for firm matches. Clone size appears in some rows only: once, few, many, or a class for an expanded clone.

V,length,size,J,D,DNA,CDR3
TRBV19,16,.,TRBJ1-1,.,TGTGCCAGTAGTAGGGGCCCCCAACAGATTAACACTGAAGCTTTCTTT,CASSRGPQQINTEAFF
TRBV28,13,.,TRBJ1-3,.,TGTGCCAGCAGTTGGGGCCCTGGAAACACCATATATTTT,CASSWGPGNTIYF
TRBV18,14,.,TRBJ2-1,TRBD1,TGTGCCAGCTCACCGGGACAGGGGGCTAATGAGCAGTTCTTC,CASSPGQGANEQFF
TRBV19,13,.,TRBJ1-6,TRBD1,TGTGCCAGTGGGGACAGCCGGGCTTCACCCCTCCACTTT,CASGDSRASPLHF
TRBV6-4,15,.,TRBJ2-3,TRBD2,TGTGCCAGCAGGAATCTAGCGGGGGGCCATGGTACGCAGTATTTT,CASRNLAGGHGTQYF
TRBV5-4,13,.,TRBJ1-1,.,TGTGCCAGCAGCATTCTTAGGGGCACTGAAGCTTTCTTT,CASSILRGTEAFF
TRBV4-1,16,.,TRBJ1-4,TRBD1,TGCGCCAGCAGCCAAACCCCGGACAGGAGGAATGAAAAACTGTTTTTT,CASSQTPDRRNEKLFF
TRBV5-1,14,.,TRBJ2-5,.,TGCGCCAGCAGCTCTCCTATGCCGGGGGAGACCCAGTACTTC,CASSSPMPGETQYF
TRBV28,15,.,TRBJ1-5,.,TGTGCCAGCAGTTTAATCCAGGGACATAATCAGCCCCAGCATTTT,CASSLIQGHNQPQHF
TRBV7-8,17,.,TRBJ2-1,TRBD2,TGTGCCAGCAGCTTAGGAACGGGGGGGGTTGTTTGGAATGAGCAGTTCTTC,CASSLGTGGVVWNEQFF
TRBV10-3,16,.,TRBJ1-3,.,TGTGCCATCAGGGAGGCTCCCGTCAGCTCTGGAAACACCATATATTTT,CAIREAPVSSGNTIYF
TRBV4-3,17,.,TRBJ1-2,TRBD1,TGCGCCAGCAGCCACGTGGGGACAGGTCAGACGATCCATGGCTACACCTTC,CASSHVGTGQTIHGYTF
TRBV5-1,16,.,TRBJ2-2,.,TGCGCCAGCAGCTCCCTAGGGGGAACGAACACCGGGGAGCTGTTTTTT,CASSSLGGTNTGELFF
TRBV28,13,.,TRBJ2-1,.,TGTGCCAGCAGTTTATGGGACAGCAATGAGCAGTTCTTC,CASSLWDSNEQFF
TRBV19,14,once,TRBJ1-1,.,TGTGCCAGTAGTATGCGGCGGGTAAACACTGAAGCTTTCTTT,CASSMRRVNTEAFF
TRBV27,15,.,TRBJ1-1,.,TGTGCCAGCAGTTTAGGGCGGGGGCGAACGGCTGAAGCTTTCTTT,CASSLGRGRTAEAFF
TRBV10-1,15,.,TRBJ1-2,TRBD1,TGCGCCAGCAGCGGTGGACAGGGAAGAGCCTATGGCTACACCTTC,CASSGGQGRAYGYTF
TRBV2,15,many,TRBJ1-2,TRBD1,TGTGCCAGCAGTCCCCGACAGGGGGCGCAGTATGGCTACACCTTC,CASSPRQGAQYGYTF
TRBV19,14,once,TRBJ2-1,.,TGTGCCAGTAAAGGTCCAGGGTCGAAAGATGAGCAGTTCTTC,CASKGPGSKDEQFF
TRBV5-4,13,.,TRBJ2-7,TRBD1,TGTGCCAGCAGCGCCACAGGGGGCGTCGAGCAGTACTTC,CASSATGGVEQYF
TRBV7-8,17,.,TRBJ1-1,TRBD1,TGTGCCAGCACAGTAACGGGACAGGGGGCGAAGGGGGCTGAAGCTTTCTTT,CASTVTGQGAKGAEAFF
TRBV15,16,once,TRBJ1-1,.,TGTGCCACCAGCAGCAAACGTAAACTTGTGCACACTGAAGCTTTCTTT,CATSSKRKLVHTEAFF
TRBV5-6,14,.,TRBJ1-2,.,TGTGCCAGCAGCTCCCCCCGGACAAAAAAAGGCTACACCTTC,CASSSPRTKKGYTF
TRBV18,17,.,TRBJ2-2,TRBD2,TGTGCCAGCTCCGCCTCTAGCGGGGGACTAGGACCCGGGGAGCTGTTTTTT,CASSASSGGLGPGELFF
TRBV19,13,.,TRBJ1-1,TRBD1,TGTGCCAGCAAGACAGGGGGCTACACTGAAGCTTTCTTT,CASKTGGYTEAFF
TRBV6-5,14,.,TRBJ2-7,TRBD1,TGTGCCAGCAGTAGGACAGGGGGTAATTACGAGCAGTACTTC,CASSRTGGNYEQYF
TRBV4-2,14,few,TRBJ1-1,.,TGTGCCAGCAGCTACGGGGGAGCGAACACTGAAGCTTTCTTT,CASSYGGANTEAFF
TRBV11-2,15,.,TRBJ1-4,.,TGTGCCAGCAGCCCCCGCGGGGACCTGGGTGAAAAACTGTTTTTT,CASSPRGDLGEKLFF
TRBV10-3,13,.,TRBJ1-1,TRBD1,TGTGCCACCTTTGGACAGGTTGACACTGAAGCTTTCTTT,CATFGQVDTEAFF
TRBV24-1,16,.,TRBJ2-3,.,TGTGCCACCAATCCCGGCAGGGGGGTAACCACAGATACGCAGTATTTT,CATNPGRGVTTDTQYF
TRBV28,16,.,TRBJ2-1,TRBD1,TGTGCCAGCAGTTTAACATGGACAGGGGGCTCTGATGAGCAGTTCTTC,CASSLTWTGGSDEQFF
TRBV15,15,.,TRBJ1-2,TRBD1,TGTGCCACCAGCAGAGATGCCGGACAGGGCGGTGGCTACACCTTC,CATSRDAGQGGGYTF
TRBV30,13,.,TRBJ1-6,.,TGTGCCTGGAAGAGCTCCTATAATTCACCCCTCCACTTT,CAWKSSYNSPLHF
TRBV28,16,.,TRBJ2-3,TRBD2,TGTGCCAGCCGGCTAGCGGGGTCCACTTGGGGGGATACGCAGTATTTT,CASRLAGSTWGDTQYF
TRBV7-2,15,.,TRBJ2-2,.,TGTGCCAGCAGCCCACCCGGACAGCTCACCGGGGAGCTGTTTTTT,CASSPPGQLTGELFF
TRBV7-2,14,once,TRBJ1-1,.,TGTGCCAGCAGCTTAGGGAGGGTGAACACTGAAGCTTTCTTT,CASSLGRVNTEAFF
TRBV4-1,19,.,TRBJ1-5,.,TGCGCCAGCAGCCAAGAAGCGGTAGGCAGGCGGTATAGCAATCAGCCCCAGCATTTT,CASSQEAVGRRYSNQPQHF
TRBV13,14,.,TRBJ1-5,TRBD1,TGTGCCAGCAGCAAGACAGGGGGCGGTCAGCCCCAGCATTTT,CASSKTGGGQPQHF
TRBV9,18,few,TRBJ2-3,TRBD1,TGTGCCAGCAGCCCCGCCCCGATACAGGGGCGGACATCAGATACGCAGTATTTT,CASSPAPIQGRTSDTQYF
TRBV9,14,.,TRBJ1-2,.,TGTGCCAGCAGCAGGGCCAGGGTAGACTATGGCTACACCTTC,CASSRARVDYGYTF